This T cell receptor (beta chain) emerged from a study of T cell repertoires in cytomegalovirus infection. CDR3 length equals 12 residues. V lost 6 bases to trimming and J lost 10 bases; unmatched junction nucleotides: 8. Germline V gene sequence: CDR1 SEHNR, CDR2 FQNEAQ (reference sequence). Findings of the study overall: It was HLA-C-restricted CMV-specific TCR beta clonotypes that dominated the response ex vivo.

This clonotype has a handful of counts. Its cognate antigen is unknown. MiXCR, applied by TCRdb to the reads, yields one record per CDR3 protein. The sample has around 240,000 distinct CDR3 sequences, approximately 22% seen once. Sequencing was carried out using CD8+ T cells from PBMCs. The V and J genes are TRBV7-9 and TRBJ1-1, with TRBD1 identical over 7 bases. The TCR sequence derives from a human donor in good health (CMV status not recorded). Some clones in this sample may be carry-over from other donors' samples. The CDR3 reads CASSPDREGAFF. DNA of the CDR3: TGTGCCAGCAGTCCCGACAGGGAGGGAGCTTTCTTT.